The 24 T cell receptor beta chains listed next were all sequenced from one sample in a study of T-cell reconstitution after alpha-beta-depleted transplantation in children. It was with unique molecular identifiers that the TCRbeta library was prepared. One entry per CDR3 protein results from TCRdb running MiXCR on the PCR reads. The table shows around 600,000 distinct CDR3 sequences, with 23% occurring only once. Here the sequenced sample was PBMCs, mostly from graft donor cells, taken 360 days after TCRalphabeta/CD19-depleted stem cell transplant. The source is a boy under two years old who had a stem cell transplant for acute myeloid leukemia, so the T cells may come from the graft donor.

The CDR3 loop is CASRLSAVSSYNEQFF. The CDR3 DNA reads TGTGCCAGCAGACTCTCCGCGGTGAGCTCCTACAATGAGCAGTTCTTC. The V gene is TRBV13, the J gene TRBJ2-1; D not resolved. Germline values: CDR1 PRHDT, CDR2 FYEKMQ (reference sequence). The CDR3 runs 16 residues. V dropped 6 bases and J dropped 0 bases, with 15 bases sitting between them. Complete variable domain (other parts from reference TRBV13 and TRBJ2-1): AAGVIQSPRHLIKEKRETATLKCYPIPRHDTVYWYQQGPGQDPQFLISFYEKMQSDKGSIPDRFSAQQFSDYHSELNMSSLELGDSALYFCASRLSAVSSYNEQFFGPGTRLTVL.

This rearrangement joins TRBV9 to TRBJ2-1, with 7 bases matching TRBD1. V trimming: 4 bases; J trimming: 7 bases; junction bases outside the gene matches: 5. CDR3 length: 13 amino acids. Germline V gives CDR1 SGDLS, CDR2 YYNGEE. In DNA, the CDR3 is TGTGCCAGCAGCCAGGGGGTAGTGAATGAGCAGTTCTTC. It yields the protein CASSQGVVNEQFF.

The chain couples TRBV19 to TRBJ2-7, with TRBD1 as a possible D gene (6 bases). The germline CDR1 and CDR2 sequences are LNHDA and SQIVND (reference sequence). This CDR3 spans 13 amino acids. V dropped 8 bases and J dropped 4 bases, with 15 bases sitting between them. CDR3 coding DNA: TGTGCCAGTGCCAGGGGCGGTGTATACGAGCAGTACGTC. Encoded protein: CASARGGVYEQYV.

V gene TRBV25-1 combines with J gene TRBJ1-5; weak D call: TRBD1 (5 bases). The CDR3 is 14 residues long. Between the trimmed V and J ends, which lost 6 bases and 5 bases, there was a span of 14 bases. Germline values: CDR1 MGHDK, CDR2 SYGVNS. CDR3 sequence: CASSQAGGHQPQHF. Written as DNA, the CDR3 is TGTGCCAGCAGCCAGGCGGGGGGACATCAGCCCCAGCATTTT. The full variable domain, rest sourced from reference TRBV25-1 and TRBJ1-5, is EADIYQTPRYLVIGTGKKITLECSQTMGHDKMYWYQQDPGMELHLIHYSYGVNSTEKGDLSSESTVSRIRTEHFPLTLESARPSHTSQYLCASSQAGGHQPQHFGDGTRLSIL.

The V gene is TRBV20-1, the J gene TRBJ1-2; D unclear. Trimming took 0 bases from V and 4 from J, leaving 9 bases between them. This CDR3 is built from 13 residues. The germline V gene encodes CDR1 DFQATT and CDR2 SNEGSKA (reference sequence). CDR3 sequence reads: CSARESSLYGYTF. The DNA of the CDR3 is TGCAGTGCTAGAGAGTCCTCCCTCTATGGCTACACCTTC.

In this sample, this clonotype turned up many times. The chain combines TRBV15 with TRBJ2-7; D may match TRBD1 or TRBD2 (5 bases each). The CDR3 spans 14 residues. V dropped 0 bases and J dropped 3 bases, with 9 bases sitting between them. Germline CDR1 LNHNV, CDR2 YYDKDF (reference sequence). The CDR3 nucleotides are TGTGCCACCAGCAGAGAAAGGGGACGCTACGAGCAGTACTTC. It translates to CATSRERGRYEQYF.

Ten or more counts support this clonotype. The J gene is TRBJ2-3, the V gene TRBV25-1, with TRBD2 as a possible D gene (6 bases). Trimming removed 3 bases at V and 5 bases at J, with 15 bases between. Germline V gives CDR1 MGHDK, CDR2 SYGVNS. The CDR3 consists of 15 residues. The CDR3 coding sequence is TGTGCCAGCAGTGAGCCGGGACTGGGGGAAGATACGCAGTATTTT. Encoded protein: CASSEPGLGEDTQYF. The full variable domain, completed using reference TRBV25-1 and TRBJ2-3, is EADIYQTPRYLVIGTGKKITLECSQTMGHDKMYWYQQDPGMELHLIHYSYGVNSTEKGDLSSESTVSRIRTEHFPLTLESARPSHTSQYLCASSEPGLGEDTQYFGPGTRLTVL.

The CDR3 sequence: CASSFKGPQYGYTF. The CDR3 DNA follows: TGTGCCAGCAGTTTCAAGGGTCCGCAATATGGCTACACCTTC. V is TRBV12-3 or TRBV12-4 and J is TRBJ1-2; D not certain. The CDR3 loop spans 14 amino acids. V was shortened by 3 bases and J by 5 bases, with 13 bases between the two germline ends.

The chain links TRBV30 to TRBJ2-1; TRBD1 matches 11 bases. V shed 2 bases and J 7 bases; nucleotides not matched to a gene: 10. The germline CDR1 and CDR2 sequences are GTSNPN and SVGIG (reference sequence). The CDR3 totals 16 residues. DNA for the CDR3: TGTGCCTGGAGTCCACGCCGGGACAGGGGGGCGAATGAGCAGTTCTTC. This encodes CAWSPRRDRGANEQFF.

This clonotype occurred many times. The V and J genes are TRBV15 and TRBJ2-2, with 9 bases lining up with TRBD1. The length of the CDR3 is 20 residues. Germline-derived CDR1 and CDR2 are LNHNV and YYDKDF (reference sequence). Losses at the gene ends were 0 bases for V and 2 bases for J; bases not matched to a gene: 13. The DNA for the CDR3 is TGTGCCACCAGCAGAGATACCACCGGGACAGGGTACCTAAACACCGGGGAGCTGTTTTTT. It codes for CATSRDTTGTGYLNTGELFF.

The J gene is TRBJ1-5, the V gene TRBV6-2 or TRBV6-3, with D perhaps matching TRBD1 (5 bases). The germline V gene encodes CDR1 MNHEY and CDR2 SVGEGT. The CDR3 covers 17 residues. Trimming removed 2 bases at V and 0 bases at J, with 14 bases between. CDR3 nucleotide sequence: TGTGCCAGCAGTTACGGCCGACAGAGGTATAGCAATCAGCCCCAGCATTTT. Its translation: CASSYGRQRYSNQPQHF.

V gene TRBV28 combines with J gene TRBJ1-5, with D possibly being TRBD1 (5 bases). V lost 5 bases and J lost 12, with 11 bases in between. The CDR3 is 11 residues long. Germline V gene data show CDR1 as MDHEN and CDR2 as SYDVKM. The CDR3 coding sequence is TGTGCCAGCAGTCAGGGACGGTACCAGCATTTT. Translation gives CASSQGRYQHF.

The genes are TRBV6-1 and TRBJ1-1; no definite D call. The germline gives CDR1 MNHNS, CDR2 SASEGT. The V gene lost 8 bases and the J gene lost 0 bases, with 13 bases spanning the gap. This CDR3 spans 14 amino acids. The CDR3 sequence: CASRMGGMNTEAFF. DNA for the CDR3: TGTGCCAGCCGAATGGGAGGGATGAACACTGAAGCTTTCTTT.

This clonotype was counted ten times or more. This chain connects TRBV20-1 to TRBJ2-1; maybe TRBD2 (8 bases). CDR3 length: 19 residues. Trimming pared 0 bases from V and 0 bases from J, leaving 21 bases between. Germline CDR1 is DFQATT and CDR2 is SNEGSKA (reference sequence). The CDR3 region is CSARDPGGDSRISYNEQFF. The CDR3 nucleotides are TGCAGTGCTAGAGACCCGGGGGGGGACAGCCGAATCTCCTACAATGAGCAGTTCTTC.

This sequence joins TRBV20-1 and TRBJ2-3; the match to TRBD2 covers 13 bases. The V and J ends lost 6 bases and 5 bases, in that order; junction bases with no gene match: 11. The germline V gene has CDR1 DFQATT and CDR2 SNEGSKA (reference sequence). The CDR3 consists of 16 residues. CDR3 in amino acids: CSAMSTSGGAIDTQYF. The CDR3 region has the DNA TGCAGTGCCATGAGCACTAGCGGGGGGGCTATAGATACGCAGTATTTT.

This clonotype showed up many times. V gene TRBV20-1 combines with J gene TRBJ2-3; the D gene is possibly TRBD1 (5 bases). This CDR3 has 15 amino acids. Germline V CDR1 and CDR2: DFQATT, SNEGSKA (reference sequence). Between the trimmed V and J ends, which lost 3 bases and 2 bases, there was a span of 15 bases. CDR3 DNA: TGCAGTGCTAGTTTAGACACAGGTACCACAGATACGCAGTATTTT. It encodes CSASLDTGTTDTQYF.

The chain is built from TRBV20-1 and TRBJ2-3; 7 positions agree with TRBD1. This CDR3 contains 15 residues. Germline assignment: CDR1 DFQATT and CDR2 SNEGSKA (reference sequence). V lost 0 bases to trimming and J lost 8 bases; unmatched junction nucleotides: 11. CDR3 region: CSAREGQPLFSTQYF. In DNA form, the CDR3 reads TGCAGTGCTAGAGAGGGACAGCCCCTTTTTAGTACGCAGTATTTT.

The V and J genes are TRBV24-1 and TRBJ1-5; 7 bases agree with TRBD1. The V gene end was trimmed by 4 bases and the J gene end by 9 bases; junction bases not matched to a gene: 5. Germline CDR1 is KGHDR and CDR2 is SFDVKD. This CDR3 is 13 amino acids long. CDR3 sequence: CATSEHGQAPQHF. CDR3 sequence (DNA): TGTGCCACCAGTGAGCATGGACAGGCGCCCCAGCATTTT.

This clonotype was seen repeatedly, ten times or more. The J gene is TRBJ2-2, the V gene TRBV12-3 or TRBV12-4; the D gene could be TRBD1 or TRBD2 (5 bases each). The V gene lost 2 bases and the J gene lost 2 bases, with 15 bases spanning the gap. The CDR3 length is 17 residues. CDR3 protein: CASSLTPGTGNTGELFF. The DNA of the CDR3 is TGTGCCAGCAGTTTAACTCCCGGGACCGGTAACACCGGGGAGCTGTTTTTT.

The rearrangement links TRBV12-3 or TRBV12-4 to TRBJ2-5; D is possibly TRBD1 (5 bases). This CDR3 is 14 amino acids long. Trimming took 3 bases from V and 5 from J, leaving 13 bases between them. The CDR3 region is CASSLTQGAETQYF. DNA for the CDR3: TGTGCCAGCAGTTTGACTCAGGGTGCGGAGACCCAGTACTTC.

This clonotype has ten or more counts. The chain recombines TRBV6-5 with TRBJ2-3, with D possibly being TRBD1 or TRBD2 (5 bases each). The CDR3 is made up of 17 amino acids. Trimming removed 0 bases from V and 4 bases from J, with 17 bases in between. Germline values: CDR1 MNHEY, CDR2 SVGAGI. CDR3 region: CASSYSGAAPGPDTQYF. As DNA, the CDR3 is TGTGCCAGCAGTTACTCCGGGGCGGCCCCAGGTCCAGATACGCAGTATTTT.

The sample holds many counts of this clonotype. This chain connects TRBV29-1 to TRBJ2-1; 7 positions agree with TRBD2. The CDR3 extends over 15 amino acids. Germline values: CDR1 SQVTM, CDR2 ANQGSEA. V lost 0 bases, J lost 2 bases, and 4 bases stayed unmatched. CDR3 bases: TGCAGCGTTGAAGAAGCGGGGCCCACCTACAATGAGCAGTTCTTC. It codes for CSVEEAGPTYNEQFF.

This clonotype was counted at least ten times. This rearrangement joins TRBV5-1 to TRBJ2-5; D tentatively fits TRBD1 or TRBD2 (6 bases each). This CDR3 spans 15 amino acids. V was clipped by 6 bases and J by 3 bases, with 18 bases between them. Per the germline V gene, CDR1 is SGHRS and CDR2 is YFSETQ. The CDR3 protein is CASTQRGASKETQYF. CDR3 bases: TGCGCCAGCACCCAGAGGGGGGCCTCCAAAGAGACCCAGTACTTC.

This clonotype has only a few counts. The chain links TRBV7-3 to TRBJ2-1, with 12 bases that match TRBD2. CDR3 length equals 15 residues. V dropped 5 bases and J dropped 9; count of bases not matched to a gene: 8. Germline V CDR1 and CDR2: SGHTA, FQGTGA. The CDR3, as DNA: TGTGCCAGCAGCCCCGGACTAGCGGGGAAGGGTGAGCAGTTCTTC. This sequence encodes CASSPGLAGKGEQFF.